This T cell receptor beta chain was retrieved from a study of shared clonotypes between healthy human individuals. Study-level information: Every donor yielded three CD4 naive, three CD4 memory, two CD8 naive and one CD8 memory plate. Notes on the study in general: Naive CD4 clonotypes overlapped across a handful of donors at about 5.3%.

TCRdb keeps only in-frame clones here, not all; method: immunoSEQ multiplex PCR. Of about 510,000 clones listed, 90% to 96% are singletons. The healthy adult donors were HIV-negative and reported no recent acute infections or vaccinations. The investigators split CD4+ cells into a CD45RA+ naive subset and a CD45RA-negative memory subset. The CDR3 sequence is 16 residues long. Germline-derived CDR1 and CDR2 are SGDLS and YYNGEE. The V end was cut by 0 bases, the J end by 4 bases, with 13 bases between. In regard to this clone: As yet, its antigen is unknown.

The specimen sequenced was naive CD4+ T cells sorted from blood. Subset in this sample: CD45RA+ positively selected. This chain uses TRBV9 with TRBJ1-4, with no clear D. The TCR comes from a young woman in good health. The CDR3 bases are TGTGCCAGCAGCGTAGCTTCCGGAGTTGGTAATGAAAAACTGTTTTTT. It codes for CASSVASGVGNEKLFF.